This T cell receptor (beta chain) appears in the sequencing data of a study of CD8 T cells in Susac syndrome. Study-level results: Individuals included in the TCR sequencing and HLA analysis were acknowledged by the study to be relatively few in number.

The CDR3 is 16 amino acids. Germline values: CDR1 LNHNV, CDR2 YYDKDF (reference sequence). The V end was cut by 3 bases, the J end by 4 bases, with 15 bases between. Blood CD8+ and CD4+ T cells underwent high-throughput TCR beta sequencing. It was negative isolation that provided the CD8+ and CD4+ T cells, whereas TEMRA cells were enriched by FACS. This clonotype was detected a few times. Its antigen is currently unknown. The RNA, about 0.45 to 1 ug, was put through reverse transcription using random hexamers. An immunoSEQ multiplex PCR amplified TCR beta CDR3 over 54 Vbeta and 13 Jbeta. TCRdb processed the immunoSEQ multiplex PCR reads anew with MiXCR; each CDR3 protein has one entry. The sample consists of tens of thousands of distinct CDR3 sequences, 94% of them appearing once.

Sequencing was carried out using CD8+ T cells from PBMCs. The V and J genes are TRBV15 and TRBJ1-4; D unclear. This TCR derives from a human donor in good health. In DNA form, the CDR3 reads TGTGCCACCAGCAGGACACGGGGTTCCTATAATGAAAAACTGTTTTTT. The encoded protein is CATSRTRGSYNEKLFF.